A selection of T cell receptor beta chains follows, all from one sample in a study of CD8+CD57+ T cells in acquired aplastic anemia. MiXCR, applied by TCRdb to the reads, yields one record per CDR3 protein. The sample lists around 220,000 distinct CDR3 sequences, around 50% occurring once. Material for sequencing was sorted CD4+, CD8+, or CD8+CD57+ T cells (not recorded which) from PBMCs. The receptors here all came from a human donor with aplastic anemia. Each CDR3 is given with its conserved first and last residue. D genes are given only for firm matches. Part of the rows lack a size; the others show once, few, many or a class for expanded clones.

size: NA; V: TRBV29-1; D: NA; J: TRBJ1-1; DNA: TGCAGCGTCCGACAAGTTATGAACACTGAAGCTTTCTTT; CDR3: CSVRQVMNTEAFF
size: NA; V: TRBV7-9; D: TRBD2; J: TRBJ2-5; DNA: TGTGCTAGCAGCTCCAGACTAGCGGGGGAGACCCAGTACTTC; CDR3: CASSSRLAGETQYF
size: NA; V: TRBV2; D: TRBD1; J: TRBJ1-6; DNA: TGTGCCAGCAGCTTATGGGGACAGGGGGCGCGCTCACCCCTCCACTTT; CDR3: CASSLWGQGARSPLHF
size: many; V: TRBV20-1; D: NA; J: TRBJ1-2; DNA: TGCAGTGCCAAAGGAGGCAGGGGTGCTGGCTACACCTTC; CDR3: CSAKGGRGAGYTF
size: many; V: TRBV19; D: TRBD1; J: TRBJ1-2; DNA: TGTGCCAGTAGTATGGGGGACAGGGGGACCCCCCTCTATGGCTACACCTTC; CDR3: CASSMGDRGTPLYGYTF
size: NA; V: TRBV5-1; D: TRBD2; J: TRBJ2-1; DNA: TGCGCCAGCAGCCCCGCTGCCGGGACTAGCGGAAACAATGAGCAGTTCTTC; CDR3: CASSPAAGTSGNNEQFF
size: many; V: TRBV20-1; D: NA; J: TRBJ1-2; DNA: TGCAGTGCTACCCACCCGAATGGCTACACCTTC; CDR3: CSATHPNGYTF
size: few; V: TRBV4-1; D: TRBD1; J: TRBJ1-4; DNA: TGCGCCAGCAGCCACCGAGACAGGGGGCCCTCAACTAATGAAAAACTGTTTTTT; CDR3: CASSHRDRGPSTNEKLFF
size: many; V: TRBV7-8; D: NA; J: TRBJ2-5; DNA: TGTGCCAGCAACGATGGGGGGGCTACGGAGACCCAGTACTTC; CDR3: CASNDGGATETQYF
size: few; V: TRBV6-5; D: NA; J: TRBJ2-7; DNA: TGTGCCAGCAGTCACCTACCTAACCTAAAAGGGAGCTACGAGCAGTACTTC; CDR3: CASSHLPNLKGSYEQYF
size: few; V: TRBV2; D: TRBD1; J: TRBJ1-6; DNA: TGTGCCAGCACCTGGACAGGGGGCATGAATTCACCCCTCCACTTT; CDR3: CASTWTGGMNSPLHF
size: NA; V: TRBV7-9; D: NA; J: TRBJ1-1; DNA: TGTGCCAGCAGCTTAGTGGAATTTCGGAATGAAGCTTTCTTT; CDR3: CASSLVEFRNEAFF
size: NA; V: TRBV10-1; D: TRBD1; J: TRBJ2-7; DNA: TGCGCCAGCAGCAGGGGAGCAGGGGGCTCTTACGAGCAGTACTTC; CDR3: CASSRGAGGSYEQYF
size: NA; V: TRBV19; D: TRBD1; J: TRBJ2-2; DNA: TGTGCCAGTCGAAGGACAGGGAAGACCGGGGGGCTGTTTTTT; CDR3: CASRRTGKTGGLFF
size: NA; V: TRBV9; D: TRBD2; J: TRBJ2-1; DNA: TGTGCCAGCAGCGTTAGCGGGGGATCCTACAATGAGCAGTTCTTC; CDR3: CASSVSGGSYNEQFF
size: NA; V: TRBV7-2; D: NA; J: TRBJ1-2; DNA: TGTGCCAGCAGCTCGATGGGACGGAGCCTCTATGGCTACACCTTC; CDR3: CASSSMGRSLYGYTF
size: many; V: TRBV6-5; D: TRBD1; J: TRBJ1-5; DNA: TGTGCCAGCAGGGACAGGTATAGCAATCAGCCCCAGCATTTT; CDR3: CASRDRYSNQPQHF
size: NA; V: TRBV15; D: NA; J: TRBJ1-5; DNA: TGTGCCACCAGCAGAGCTACATCGGGTCAGCCCCAGCATTTT; CDR3: CATSRATSGQPQHF
size: NA; V: TRBV15; D: NA; J: TRBJ2-1; DNA: TGTGCCACCAGCAGAGATCGGGGAATAACAGGAAGTGAGCAGTTCTTC; CDR3: CATSRDRGITGSEQFF
size: NA; V: TRBV9; D: TRBD1; J: TRBJ1-1; DNA: TGTGCCAGCAGCGCCTCGACAGGGGCGGACACTGAAGCTTTCTTT; CDR3: CASSASTGADTEAFF
size: many; V: TRBV5-1; D: TRBD1; J: TRBJ1-6; DNA: TGCGCCAGCAGCGAGGGGGACAGCCATACTTTTTATAATTCACCCCTCCACTTT; CDR3: CASSEGDSHTFYNSPLHF
size: many; V: TRBV10-1; D: TRBD1; J: TRBJ1-2; DNA: TGCGCCAGCAGTGTGGACAGGTTTTATGGCTACACCTTC; CDR3: CASSVDRFYGYTF
size: many; V: TRBV20-1; D: TRBD1; J: TRBJ2-3; DNA: TGCAGTACCCGACAGGGGAACACAGATACGCAGTATTTT; CDR3: CSTRQGNTDTQYF
size: NA; V: TRBV7-9; D: TRBD1; J: TRBJ2-5; DNA: TGTGCCAGCAGAACTACAGGGGGCTCGGAGACCCAGTACTTC; CDR3: CASRTTGGSETQYF
size: NA; V: TRBV5-1; D: NA; J: TRBJ1-2; DNA: TGCGCCAGCAGCTTGATAGGGGCCATTAGCTACACCTTC; CDR3: CASSLIGAISYTF
size: NA; V: TRBV5-6; D: NA; J: TRBJ2-4; DNA: TGTGCCAGCAGCTTGGCGGGGGAGAGAGGGGCCAAAAACATTCAGTACTTC; CDR3: CASSLAGERGAKNIQYF
size: many; V: TRBV4-1; D: NA; J: TRBJ1-6; DNA: TGCGCCAGCAGCCAAGAGTGGCGCACAGGGACACAGTCACCCCTCCACTTT; CDR3: CASSQEWRTGTQSPLHF
size: once; V: TRBV2; D: NA; J: TRBJ1-5; DNA: TGTGCCAGCAGTGAAGTGAGGGCGCTGCCCCAGCATTTT; CDR3: CASSEVRALPQHF
size: few; V: TRBV10-3; D: TRBD1; J: TRBJ2-7; DNA: TGTGCCATCAACGGACAGGACTCCTACGAGCAGTACTTC; CDR3: CAINGQDSYEQYF
size: NA; V: TRBV10-3; D: NA; J: TRBJ2-7; DNA: TGTGCCATCAGTGTTGGGCCGGCGGCCTACGAGCAGTACTTC; CDR3: CAISVGPAAYEQYF
size: once; V: TRBV6-5; D: TRBD1; J: TRBJ1-1; DNA: TGTGCCAGCAGGTATGACAGGGGACAGACTGAAGCTTTCTTT; CDR3: CASRYDRGQTEAFF
size: few; V: TRBV2; D: TRBD1; J: TRBJ1-1; DNA: TGTGCCAGCAGTGAAGGGACAGGGCGGAACACTGAAGCTTTCTTT; CDR3: CASSEGTGRNTEAFF
size: once; V: TRBV7-8; D: NA; J: TRBJ2-5; DNA: TGTGCCAGCATCCTCTCCCCTGGTCTGGCAGAGACCCAGTACTTC; CDR3: CASILSPGLAETQYF
size: NA; V: TRBV20-1; D: NA; J: TRBJ1-2; DNA: TGCAGTGCTAGGGATCAGGGTAGCAGATACTATGGCTACACCTTC; CDR3: CSARDQGSRYYGYTF
size: NA; V: TRBV7-3; D: NA; J: TRBJ2-7; DNA: TGTGCCAGCAGCTTAAGCAAGTCGGGCGAGCAGTACTTC; CDR3: CASSLSKSGEQYF
size: NA; V: TRBV20-1; D: NA; J: TRBJ2-5; DNA: TGCAGTGGGCAGGGAGAGACCCAGTACTTC; CDR3: CSGQGETQYF
size: once; V: TRBV2; D: NA; J: TRBJ1-1; DNA: TGTGCCAGCATGTATGGCAGGAACACTGAAGCTTTCTTT; CDR3: CASMYGRNTEAFF
size: once; V: TRBV20-1; D: TRBD1; J: TRBJ2-7; DNA: TGCAGTGCCATCACGGGACAGGGGGGCGTCGAGCAGTACTTC; CDR3: CSAITGQGGVEQYF
size: many; V: TRBV19; D: NA; J: TRBJ1-1; DNA: TGTGCCAGTGGAAAGACCGCGGGTACTAACACTGAAGCTTTCTTT; CDR3: CASGKTAGTNTEAFF
size: NA; V: TRBV2; D: NA; J: TRBJ1-2; DNA: TGTGCCAGCCGCTGGCGGGGGCGCGTCGCGTCCGGCTACACCTTC; CDR3: CASRWRGRVASGYTF
size: NA; V: TRBV9; D: NA; J: TRBJ1-2; DNA: TGTGCCAGCAGCGTTGGACAAGCCGGCATGGGGTACACCTTC; CDR3: CASSVGQAGMGYTF
size: NA; V: TRBV2; D: TRBD1; J: TRBJ1-3; DNA: TGTGCCAGCAGTGACGGGACAGGGTCTGGAAACACCATATATTTT; CDR3: CASSDGTGSGNTIYF
size: NA; V: TRBV29-1; D: NA; J: TRBJ1-2; DNA: TGCAGCGTTGTTGAGAGAAACTATGGCTACACCTTC; CDR3: CSVVERNYGYTF
size: NA; V: TRBV6-2/TRBV6-3; D: NA; J: TRBJ1-2; DNA: TGTGCCAGCAAAGGGAATTCTAACTATGGCTACACCTTC; CDR3: CASKGNSNYGYTF
size: NA; V: TRBV29-1; D: TRBD2; J: TRBJ2-1; DNA: TGCAGCTATACCGGGACTAGCGGTGTGTACAATGAGCAGTTCTTC; CDR3: CSYTGTSGVYNEQFF
size: many; V: TRBV12-3/TRBV12-4; D: NA; J: TRBJ2-1; DNA: TGTGCCAGCAGTTTAGCTAGGTTGAATGAGCAGTTCTTC; CDR3: CASSLARLNEQFF
size: many; V: TRBV7-8; D: TRBD1; J: TRBJ1-1; DNA: TGTGCCAGCAGCTTAGCGGACAGGACAGAAGCTTTCTTT; CDR3: CASSLADRTEAFF
size: many; V: TRBV19; D: TRBD2; J: TRBJ2-7; DNA: TGTGCCAGTAGTAAAGGACTAGCGGTGTCCTCCTACGAGCAGTACTTC; CDR3: CASSKGLAVSSYEQYF
size: once; V: TRBV28; D: NA; J: TRBJ1-5; DNA: TGTGCCACCACCCCCCCGGGGTGGCATCAGCCCCAGCATTTT; CDR3: CATTPPGWHQPQHF
size: few; V: TRBV15; D: NA; J: TRBJ2-5; DNA: TGTGCCACCAGCAGATATCCAGAGACCCAGTACTTC; CDR3: CATSRYPETQYF
size: once; V: TRBV5-1; D: NA; J: TRBJ1-1; DNA: TGCGCCAGCAGCTCGGACGGAAACACTGAAGCTTTCTTT; CDR3: CASSSDGNTEAFF
size: NA; V: TRBV3-1; D: NA; J: TRBJ1-1; DNA: TGTGCCAGCCGGGGGGTTTATACTGAAGCTTTCTTT; CDR3: CASRGVYTEAFF
size: NA; V: TRBV20-1; D: TRBD1; J: TRBJ2-7; DNA: TGCAGTGCTCCGAGGACAGGGGGCTACGAGCAGTACTTC; CDR3: CSAPRTGGYEQYF
size: NA; V: TRBV5-1; D: TRBD2; J: TRBJ2-2; DNA: TGCGCCAGCAGCTCGGGACTAGCGGAACTGGGGGAGCTGTTTTTC; CDR3: CASSSGLAELGELFF
size: NA; V: TRBV25-1; D: TRBD1; J: TRBJ2-3; DNA: TGTGCCAGCAGAACAGGGGTAGGGACAGATACGCAGTATTTT; CDR3: CASRTGVGTDTQYF
size: NA; V: TRBV7-2; D: NA; J: TRBJ2-7; DNA: TGTGCCAGCAGCTTTAGTGGGGGTCTATCCTACGAGCAGTACTTC; CDR3: CASSFSGGLSYEQYF